The rows below give T cell receptor beta chains drawn from one sample of a study of cytotoxic CD8 clonotypes in ibrutinib-treated CLL. The table came from immunoSEQ multiplex PCR; TCRdb's copy has only in-frame clones and leaves some out. The sample lists about 130,000 clones, under 90% occurring once. This sample comprised PBMCs, obtained after 24 months of ibrutinib treatment. These receptors originate from a human donor with chronic lymphocytic leukemia. Both conserved end residues are part of each CDR3. D genes are given only for firm matches.

d_gene | j_gene | v_gene | CDR3aa
TRBD1 | TRBJ2-2 | TRBV4-3 | CASSQDLRQGFLNTGELFF
. | TRBJ1-6 | TRBV5-1 | CASGESSYNSPLHF
. | TRBJ1-1 | TRBV5-4 | CASSFQDLRNTEAFF
. | TRBJ1-1 | TRBV7-2 | CASSLEGIGVSTEAFF
. | TRBJ1-4 | TRBV29-1 | CSVEGPGSDEKLFF
. | TRBJ1-6 | TRBV6-4 | CASSDRGGSPLHF
TRBD2 | TRBJ2-3 | TRBV27 | CASSLVRGVADTQYF
TRBD1 | TRBJ1-2 | TRBV30 | CAWSLTGNYGYTF
. | TRBJ1-1 | TRBV5-4 | CASSQGTHQGTEAFF
TRBD1 | TRBJ2-1 | TRBV10-3 | CAISPDREGEQFF
. | TRBJ1-2 | TRBV7-2 | CASSPRAIPANYGYTF
TRBD1 | TRBJ1-1 | TRBV19 | CASSQQGSIPEAFF
TRBD1 | TRBJ2-7 | TRBV7-9 | CASRPTGTGGYEQYF
. | TRBJ2-7 | TRBV9 | CASSVRQGSPYEQYF
TRBD1 | TRBJ2-7 | TRBV2 | CASSEAGTGLAGQYF
. | TRBJ1-1 | TRBV9 | CASSVGNMMNTEAFF
. | TRBJ2-1 | TRBV6-5 | CASSYMGRNEQFF
TRBD1 | TRBJ1-2 | TRBV11-2 | CASSFDRGTAGYTF
TRBD1 | TRBJ1-1 | TRBV5-1 | CASSLGDRGRGTEAFF
TRBD1 | TRBJ1-5 | TRBV2 | CASSFDRGAQPQHF
. | TRBJ1-1 | TRBV30 | CAWTQEDTEAFF
. | TRBJ2-7 | TRBV19 | CASNPGDGSSYEQYF
. | TRBJ1-6 | TRBV27 | CASLNLGSNSPLHF
TRBD2 | TRBJ2-2 | TRBV6-6 | CASSMTSGGNTGELFF
. | TRBJ2-7 | TRBV19 | CASSTGSSVQYF
. | TRBJ2-4 | TRBV2 | CASSPDRINIQYF
. | TRBJ2-1 | TRBV11-3 | CASSSSGYEQFF
. | TRBJ2-1 | TRBV7-8 | CASSFLSGEQFF
TRBD1 | TRBJ1-2 | TRBV5-1 | CASSSNRDRPNYGYTF
. | TRBJ2-3 | TRBV19 | CASGTDTQYF
TRBD1 | TRBJ1-1 | TRBV5-1 | CASRTGRTEAFF
TRBD1 | TRBJ1-1 | TRBV20-1 | CSAKGQGSAFF
TRBD2 | TRBJ2-7 | TRBV7-9 | CASSTKLANSYEQYF
. | TRBJ1-1 | TRBV5-1 | CASSFGFTNTEAFF
TRBD1 | TRBJ2-2 | TRBV28 | CASTTGDTGELFF
TRBD1 | TRBJ1-6 | TRBV5-1 | CASQTGEVSPLHF
. | TRBJ1-2 | TRBV7-3 | CASSLQGNYGYTF
TRBD1 | TRBJ1-6 | TRBV18 | CASSRGQGYNSPLHF
TRBD2 | TRBJ2-5 | TRBV27 | CASRLAGGETQYF